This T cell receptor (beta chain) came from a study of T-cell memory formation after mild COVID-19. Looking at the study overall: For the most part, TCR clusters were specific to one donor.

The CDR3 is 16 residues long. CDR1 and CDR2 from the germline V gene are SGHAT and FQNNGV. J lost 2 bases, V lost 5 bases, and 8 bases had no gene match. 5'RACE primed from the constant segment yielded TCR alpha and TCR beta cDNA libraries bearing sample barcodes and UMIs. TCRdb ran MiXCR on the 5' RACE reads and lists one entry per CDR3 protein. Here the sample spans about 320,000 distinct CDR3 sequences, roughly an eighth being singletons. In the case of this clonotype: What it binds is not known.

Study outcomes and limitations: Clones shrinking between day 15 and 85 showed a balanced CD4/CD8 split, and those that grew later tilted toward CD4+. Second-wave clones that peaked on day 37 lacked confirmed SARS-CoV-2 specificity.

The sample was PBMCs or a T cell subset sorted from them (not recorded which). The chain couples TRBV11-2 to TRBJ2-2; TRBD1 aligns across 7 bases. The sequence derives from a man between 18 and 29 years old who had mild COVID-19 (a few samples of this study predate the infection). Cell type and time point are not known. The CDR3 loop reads CASSLWGQTNTGELFF. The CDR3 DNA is TGTGCCAGCAGCCTTTGGGGACAGACAAACACCGGGGAGCTGTTTTTT.